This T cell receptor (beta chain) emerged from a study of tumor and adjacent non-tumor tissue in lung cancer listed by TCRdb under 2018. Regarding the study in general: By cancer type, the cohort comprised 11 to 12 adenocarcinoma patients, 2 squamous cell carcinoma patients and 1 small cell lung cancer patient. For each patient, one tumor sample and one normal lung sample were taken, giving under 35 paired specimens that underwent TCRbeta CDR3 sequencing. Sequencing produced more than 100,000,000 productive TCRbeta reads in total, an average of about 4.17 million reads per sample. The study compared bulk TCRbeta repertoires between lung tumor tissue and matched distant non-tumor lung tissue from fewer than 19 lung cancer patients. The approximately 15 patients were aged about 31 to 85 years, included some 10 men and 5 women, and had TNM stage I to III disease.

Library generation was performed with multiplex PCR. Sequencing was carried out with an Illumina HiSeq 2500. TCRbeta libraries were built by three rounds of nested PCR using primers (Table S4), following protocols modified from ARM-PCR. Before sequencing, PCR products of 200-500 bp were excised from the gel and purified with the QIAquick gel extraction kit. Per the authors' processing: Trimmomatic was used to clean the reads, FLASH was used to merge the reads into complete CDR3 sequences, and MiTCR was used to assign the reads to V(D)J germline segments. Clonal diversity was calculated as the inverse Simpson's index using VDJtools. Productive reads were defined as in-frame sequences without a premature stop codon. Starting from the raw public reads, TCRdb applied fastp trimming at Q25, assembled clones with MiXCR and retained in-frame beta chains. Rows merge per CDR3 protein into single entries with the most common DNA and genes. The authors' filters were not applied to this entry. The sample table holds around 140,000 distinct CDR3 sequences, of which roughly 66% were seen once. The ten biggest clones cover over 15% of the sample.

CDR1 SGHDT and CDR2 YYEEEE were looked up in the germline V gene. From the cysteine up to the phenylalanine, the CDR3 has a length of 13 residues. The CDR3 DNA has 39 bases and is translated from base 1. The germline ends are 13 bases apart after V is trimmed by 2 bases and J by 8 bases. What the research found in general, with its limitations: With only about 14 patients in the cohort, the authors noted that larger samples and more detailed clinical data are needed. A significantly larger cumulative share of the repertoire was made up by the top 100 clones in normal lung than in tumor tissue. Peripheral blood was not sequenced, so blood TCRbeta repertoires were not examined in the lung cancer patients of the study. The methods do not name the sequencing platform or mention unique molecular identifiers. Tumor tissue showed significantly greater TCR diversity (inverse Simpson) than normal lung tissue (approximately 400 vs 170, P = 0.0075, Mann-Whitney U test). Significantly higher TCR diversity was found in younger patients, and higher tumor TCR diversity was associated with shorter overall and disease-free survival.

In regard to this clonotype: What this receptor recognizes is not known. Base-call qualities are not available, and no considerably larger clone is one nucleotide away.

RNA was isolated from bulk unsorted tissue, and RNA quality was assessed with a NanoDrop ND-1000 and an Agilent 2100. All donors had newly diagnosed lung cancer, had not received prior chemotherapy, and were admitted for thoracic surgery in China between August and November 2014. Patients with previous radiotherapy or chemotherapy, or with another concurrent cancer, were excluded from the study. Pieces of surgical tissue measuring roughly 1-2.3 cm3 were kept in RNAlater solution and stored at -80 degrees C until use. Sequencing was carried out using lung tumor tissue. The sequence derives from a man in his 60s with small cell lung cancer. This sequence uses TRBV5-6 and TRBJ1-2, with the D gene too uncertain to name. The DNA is TGTGCCAGCAGCTTCCCGAGCCTGATGGGCTACACCTTC. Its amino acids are CASSFPSLMGYTF.